This T cell receptor (beta chain) was retrieved from a study of Ad26.COV2.S vaccination and SARS-CoV-2 variants. Regarding the study as a whole: Total responses of T cells may have been underestimated by the analyses of TCR breadth and depth.

Treatment: some 20 received Ad26.COV2.S at low or high dose, single or two shots; 5 received placebo; per-sample allocation not given. At day 63 after the first vaccine or placebo injection, samples were drawn. Trimming left V 9 bases short and J 4 bases short, with 12 bases between. Germline assignment: CDR1 MNHEY and CDR2 SMNVEV (reference sequence). The CDR3 consists of 13 residues. Note on this clone: The antigen remains unidentified.

Clones were read by immunoSEQ multiplex PCR, and TCRdb kept only the in-frame ones, dropping some. The repertoire consists of around 300,000 clones, with roughly nine tenths occurring once and the leading ten covering around 6.6%. The sequence derives from a person aged 18-65 years who received the Ad26.COV2.S COVID-19 vaccine or a placebo. This rearrangement joins TRBV27 to TRBJ1-4, with D unclear. The sample consisted of peripheral blood, taken in a trial of Ad26.COV2.S vaccine versus placebo. The CDR3 region is CASKREDNEKLFF. The CDR3 DNA reads TGTGCCAGTAAGAGGGAGGATAATGAAAAACTGTTTTTT.